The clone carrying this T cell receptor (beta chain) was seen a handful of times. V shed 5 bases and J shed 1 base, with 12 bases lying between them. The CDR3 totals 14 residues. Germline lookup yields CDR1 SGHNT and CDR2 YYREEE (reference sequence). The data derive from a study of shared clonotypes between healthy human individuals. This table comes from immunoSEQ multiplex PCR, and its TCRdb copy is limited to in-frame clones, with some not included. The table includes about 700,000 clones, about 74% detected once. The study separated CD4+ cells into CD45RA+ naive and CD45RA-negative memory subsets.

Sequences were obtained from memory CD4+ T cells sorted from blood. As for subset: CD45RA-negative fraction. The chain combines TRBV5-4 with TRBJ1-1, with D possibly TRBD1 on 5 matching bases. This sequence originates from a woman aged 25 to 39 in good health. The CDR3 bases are TGTGCCAGCAGGTGGGACCGTGGGAACACTGAAGCTTTCTTT. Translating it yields CASRWDRGNTEAFF.